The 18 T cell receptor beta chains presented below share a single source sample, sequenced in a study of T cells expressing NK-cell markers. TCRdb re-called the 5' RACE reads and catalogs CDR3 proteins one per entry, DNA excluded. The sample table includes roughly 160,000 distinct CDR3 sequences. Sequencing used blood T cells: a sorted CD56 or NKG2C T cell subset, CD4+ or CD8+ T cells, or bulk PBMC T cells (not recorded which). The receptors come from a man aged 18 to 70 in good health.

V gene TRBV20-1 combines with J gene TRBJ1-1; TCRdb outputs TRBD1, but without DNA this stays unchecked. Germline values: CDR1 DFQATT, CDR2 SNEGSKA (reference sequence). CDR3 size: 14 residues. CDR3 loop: CSARGGTENTEAFF.

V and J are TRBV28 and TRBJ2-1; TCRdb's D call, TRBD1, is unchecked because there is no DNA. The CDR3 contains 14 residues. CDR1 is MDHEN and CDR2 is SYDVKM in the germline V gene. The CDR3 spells CATTSGGSYNEQFF.

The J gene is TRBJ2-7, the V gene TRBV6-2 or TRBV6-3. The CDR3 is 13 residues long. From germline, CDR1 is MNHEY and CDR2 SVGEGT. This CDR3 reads CASSYGTLYEQYF.

This CDR3 reads CSASSANKNIQYF. The chain recombines TRBV20-1 with TRBJ2-4. This CDR3 spans 13 amino acids. Germline CDR1 DFQATT, CDR2 SNEGSKA (reference sequence).

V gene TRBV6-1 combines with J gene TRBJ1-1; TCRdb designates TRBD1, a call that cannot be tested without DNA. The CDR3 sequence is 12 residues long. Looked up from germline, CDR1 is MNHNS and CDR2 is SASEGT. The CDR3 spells CATLRGPTEAFF.

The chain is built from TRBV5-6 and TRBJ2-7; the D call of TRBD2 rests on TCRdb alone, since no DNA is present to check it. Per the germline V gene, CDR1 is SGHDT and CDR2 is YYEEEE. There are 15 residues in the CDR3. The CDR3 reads CASSPGGGPGYEQYF.

The CDR3 loop reads CASSEVASEQYF. The chain is built from TRBV6-1 and TRBJ2-7. CDR3 length: 12 amino acids. Looked up from germline, CDR1 is MNHNS and CDR2 is SASEGT.

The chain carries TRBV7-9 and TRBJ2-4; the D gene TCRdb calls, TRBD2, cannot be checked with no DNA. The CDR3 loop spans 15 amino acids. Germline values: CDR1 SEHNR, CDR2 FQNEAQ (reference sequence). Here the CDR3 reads CAIVASTVAKNIQYF.

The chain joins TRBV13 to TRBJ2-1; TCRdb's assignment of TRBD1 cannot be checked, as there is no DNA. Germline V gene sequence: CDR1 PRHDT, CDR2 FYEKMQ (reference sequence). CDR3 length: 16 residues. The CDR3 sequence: CASSLGTGNSYNEQFF.

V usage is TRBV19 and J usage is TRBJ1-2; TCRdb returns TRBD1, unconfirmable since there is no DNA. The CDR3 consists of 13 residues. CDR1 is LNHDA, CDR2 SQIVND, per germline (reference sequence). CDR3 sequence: CASSNQGLWGYTF.

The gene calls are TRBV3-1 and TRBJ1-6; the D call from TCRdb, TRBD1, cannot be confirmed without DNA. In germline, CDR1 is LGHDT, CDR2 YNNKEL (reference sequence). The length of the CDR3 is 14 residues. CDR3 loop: CATRRGQENSPLHF.

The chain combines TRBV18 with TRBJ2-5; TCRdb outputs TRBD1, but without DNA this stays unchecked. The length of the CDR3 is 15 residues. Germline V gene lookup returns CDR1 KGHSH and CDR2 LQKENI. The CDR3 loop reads CASSPRDRERETQYF.

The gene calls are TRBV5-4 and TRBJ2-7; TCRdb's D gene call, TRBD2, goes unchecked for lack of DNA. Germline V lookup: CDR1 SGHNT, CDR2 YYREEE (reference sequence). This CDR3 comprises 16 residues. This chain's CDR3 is CASSAEGLAGTYEQYF.

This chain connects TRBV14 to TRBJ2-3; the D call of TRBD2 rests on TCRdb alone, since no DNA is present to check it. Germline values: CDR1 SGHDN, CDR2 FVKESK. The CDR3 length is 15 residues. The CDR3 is CASSLGASFTDTQYF.

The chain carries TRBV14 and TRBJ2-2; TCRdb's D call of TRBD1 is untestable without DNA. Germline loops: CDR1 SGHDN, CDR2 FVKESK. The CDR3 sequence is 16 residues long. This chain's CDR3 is CASSQGRRGLVGELFF.

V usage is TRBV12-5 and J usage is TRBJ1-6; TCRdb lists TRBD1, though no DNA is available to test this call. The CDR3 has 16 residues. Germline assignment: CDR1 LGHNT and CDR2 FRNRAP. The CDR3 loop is CASGSPGTSYNSPLHF.

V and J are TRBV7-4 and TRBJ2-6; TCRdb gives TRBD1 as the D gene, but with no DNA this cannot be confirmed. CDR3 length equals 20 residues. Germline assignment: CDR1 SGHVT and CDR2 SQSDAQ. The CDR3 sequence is CARRRAPAPGPSSGANVLTF.

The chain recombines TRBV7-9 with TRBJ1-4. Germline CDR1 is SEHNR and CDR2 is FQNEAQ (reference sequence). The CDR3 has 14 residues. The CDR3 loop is CASSLGAWGGELFF. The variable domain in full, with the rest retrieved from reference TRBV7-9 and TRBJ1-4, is DTGVSQNPRHKITKRGQNVTFRCDPISEHNRLYWYRQTLGQGPEFLTYFQNEAQLEKSRLLSDRFSAERPKGSFSTLEIQRTEQGDSAMYLCASSLGAWGGELFFGSGTQLSVL.